These T cell receptor beta chains were read from a single sample in a study of shared clonotypes between healthy human individuals. TCRdb's table, derived via immunoSEQ multiplex PCR, lists solely in-frame clones and lacks some. The sample includes some 500,000 clones, about 96% seen only once; the top ten take about 0.06%. The sequenced sample was naive CD4+ T cells sorted from blood. The source is a woman younger than 45 in good health. Each CDR3 is given without its conserved first and last residue.

ASSRSGPRWRHEQF,TRBJ2-1,TRBV5-6
AGSSRGLAFSYEQY,TRBJ2-7,TRBV4-1
ASSTLRSGRTEAF,TRBJ1-1,TRBV19
ASSALDEKLF,TRBJ1-4,TRBV19
ASSLGQGPSGANVLT,TRBJ2-6,TRBV5-4
ASSSNPGGFVETQY,TRBJ2-5,TRBV9
AWSVGGPGAF,TRBJ1-1,TRBV30
ASSPQGKSNQPQH,TRBJ1-5,TRBV28
ASSFSVVFGRDTEAF,TRBJ1-1,TRBV5-1
ASSAGLAGSLGEQY,TRBJ2-7,TRBV6-1
ASSLRGSVADTQY,TRBJ2-3,TRBV27
ASRPGQAHSYEQY,TRBJ2-7,TRBV6-1
ASSNRVPAGVTSPSYEQY,TRBJ2-7,TRBV13
ASSLLGTATYEQY,TRBJ2-7,TRBV7-9
ASSLGGRAGEQY,NA,TRBV7-9
ASSSKRGSYNEQF,TRBJ2-1,TRBV11-3
ASSLDRASYNEQF,TRBJ2-1,TRBV5-1
ASSLTRQGVNIQY,TRBJ2-4,TRBV28
ASSFRGRGFSPLH,TRBJ1-6,TRBV27
ASSFFRGYTGELF,TRBJ2-2,TRBV7-9
ASSEIPGAGDTQY,TRBJ2-3,TRBV25-1
ASSNLGSQETQY,TRBJ2-5,TRBV5-1
ASSTPLGLAGGIEQF,TRBJ2-1,TRBV28
ASKALGNSPSNEQF,TRBJ2-1,TRBV27
ASSLVGPEAF,TRBJ1-1,TRBV11-2
ASSEFGGETQY,TRBJ2-5,TRBV2
ASSAPLAGVGDTQY,TRBJ2-3,TRBV25-1
ASRQDWVRNEQY,TRBJ2-7,TRBV2
ASSPGTPWGRH,TRBJ1-5,TRBV28
ATTSGNTDTQY,TRBJ2-3,TRBV10-1
AGGVNTEAF,TRBJ1-1,TRBV10-3
AISGDLAGGTDTQY,TRBJ2-3,TRBV10-3
ASSVVGTSYGYT,TRBJ1-2,TRBV9
ASSYGSGSRDTQY,TRBJ2-3,TRBV6-5
ASSRLEEQPQH,TRBJ1-5,TRBV4-1
ASSSGGRGETQY,TRBJ2-5,TRBV7-3
ASSTLEGTSGVYEQY,TRBJ2-7,TRBV27
ASMRGVMNTEAF,TRBJ1-1,TRBV19
ASRQGGTEAF,TRBJ1-1,TRBV2
ASRKLYEQY,NA,TRBV27
ASTARPSGRNHEQF,TRBJ2-1,TRBV19
ASSGVPGTGGADGYT,TRBJ1-2,TRBV10-2
ASSEGSQMKTQY,TRBJ2-5,TRBV2
ASSLVRLSSYNEQF,TRBJ2-1,TRBV7-9
ASSSFSGGVPWAQY,TRBJ2-5,TRBV7-8